These 10 T cell receptor beta chains came from one sample sequenced in a study of shared clonotypes between healthy human individuals. TCRdb keeps only in-frame clones here, not all; method: immunoSEQ multiplex PCR. The sample records 2 million to 3 million clones, 90% to 95% being singletons. Sequenced: naive CD4+ T cells sorted from blood. The subset was: CD45RA+ positively selected. These receptors were taken from a man between 18 and 35 years old in good health.

The rearrangement uses TRBV28 and TRBJ1-2, with a tentative D call TRBD1 (5 bases). There are 15 residues in the CDR3. The ends were cut back, 8 bases at V and 4 bases at J, with 20 bases in the middle. Germline values: CDR1 MDHEN, CDR2 SYDVKM. CDR3 DNA sequence: TGTGCCAGCGATTCGGGAGGGGCAAGTACCTATGGCTACACCTTC. Its translation: CASDSGGASTYGYTF.

The chain has TRBV7-9 and TRBJ2-2; perhaps TRBD2 as D (6 bases). CDR1 SEHNR and CDR2 FQNEAQ come from the germline V gene (reference sequence). The V end was cut by 5 bases, the J end by 4 bases, with 8 bases between. The CDR3 totals 13 residues. The CDR3 loop reads CASSMEGTGELFF. The CDR3 region has the DNA TGTGCCAGCAGCATGGAGGGCACCGGGGAGCTGTTTTTT.

This clone was picked up one time. The same CDR3 also results from other DNA sequences found in this sample. This sequence joins TRBV7-2 and TRBJ2-5; D may correspond to TRBD1 or TRBD2 (5 bases each). Germline CDR1 and CDR2: SGHTA and FQGNSA. CDR3 length: 15 residues. The germline V and J ends were trimmed by 1 base and 2 bases, with 11 bases remaining between them. CDR3 protein: CASSLGGRGQETQYF. CDR3 in DNA: TGTGCCAGCAGCTTAGGGGGACGGGGACAAGAGACCCAGTACTTC.

This sequence joins TRBV7-8 and TRBJ1-2; D is unresolved. CDR1 and CDR2 from the germline V gene are SGHVS and FQNEAQ. The CDR3 contains 14 residues. With 1 base removed from V and 8 bases from J, the gap between germline ends came to 14 bases. Here the CDR3 reads CASSLVDTGGGYTF. The CDR3 bases are TGTGCCAGCAGCTTAGTCGACACCGGCGGAGGCTACACCTTC.

V is TRBV6-6 and J is TRBJ2-7, with a tentative D call TRBD1 (7 bases). This CDR3 has 15 residues. The V gene lost 5 bases and the J gene lost 4 bases, with 18 bases spanning the gap. Germline loops: CDR1 MNHNY, CDR2 SVGAGI (reference sequence). The CDR3 coding sequence is TGTGCCAGCAGTCTCAGGGGGGATCCCATTTACGAGCAGTACTTC. Translation gives CASSLRGDPIYEQYF.

This clone was seen only a few times. This sequence joins TRBV10-2 and TRBJ1-5; 7 nucleotides line up with TRBD1. Per the germline V gene, CDR1 is WSHSY and CDR2 is SAAADI. The CDR3 length is 15 residues. The V gene end was trimmed by 2 bases and the J gene end by 2 bases; junction bases not matched to a gene: 3. The CDR3 spells CASSEQGQGNQPQHF. DNA for the CDR3: TGCGCCAGCAGTGAGCAAGGACAGGGCAATCAGCCCCAGCATTTT.

This chain uses TRBV4-1 with TRBJ2-2; 8 nucleotides agree with TRBD2. CDR1 and CDR2 (germline): MGHRA, YSYEKL. The V and J ends lost 5 bases and 3 bases, in that order; junction bases with no gene match: 5. The length of the CDR3 is 15 residues. The DNA of the CDR3 is TGCGCCAGCAGCACTTCGCGGGGGGACACCGGGGAGCTGTTTTTT. It codes for CASSTSRGDTGELFF.

The gene calls are TRBV9 and TRBJ2-1, with D possibly TRBD1 on 6 matching bases. CDR1 is SGDLS, CDR2 YYNGEE, per germline. The CDR3 length is 14 residues. Between the trimmed V and J ends, which lost 4 bases and 4 bases, there was a span of 12 bases. CDR3 residues: CASSPGTLYNEQFF. The CDR3 region has the DNA TGTGCCAGCAGCCCCGGGACACTGTACAATGAGCAGTTCTTC.

This clone appeared a single time. V and J are TRBV15 and TRBJ2-2; D is possibly TRBD1 (7 bases). Germline-derived CDR1 and CDR2 are LNHNV and YYDKDF (reference sequence). The CDR3 totals 17 residues. V shed 1 base and J shed 1 base, with 13 bases lying between them. This CDR3 is CATSRVEGAKNTGELFF. The CDR3 DNA sequence: TGTGCCACCAGCAGAGTGGAGGGGGCTAAGAACACCGGGGAGCTGTTTTTT.

The V call is TRBV25-1, the J call TRBJ1-2; unclear D gene. Germline V CDR1 and CDR2: MGHDK, SYGVNS. The CDR3 spans 15 residues. The V and J ends lost 2 bases and 0 bases respectively, with 10 bases between them. CDR3: CASSEPAGSNYGYTF. The CDR3 DNA sequence: TGTGCCAGCAGTGAACCTGCAGGCTCTAACTATGGCTACACCTTC.